This TCR beta chain derives from a study of T cells in Graves' hyperthyroidism and ophthalmopathy. The CDR3 totals 11 residues. V dropped 0 bases and J dropped 8 bases, with 7 bases sitting between them. Germline-derived CDR1 and CDR2 are GTSNPN and SVGIG (reference sequence). Ophthalmopathy cases met thresholds of Clinical Activity Score at least 3, NOSPECS grade at least 4 and duration under 3 months. There are many counts of this clonotype. The antigen is undetermined. RNA transcripts yielded amplified TCR beta CDR3 regions. An initial round of RT-PCR targeting the TCR CDR3 relied on the HTBI primer set. Via MiXCR, TCRdb re-called the multiplex PCR reads, giving one row per CDR3 protein. Altogether fewer than 750,000 distinct CDR3 sequences are present, more than 14% being singletons, with the ten largest covering around 13%. Study-wide points: Most thyroid clonotypes that were expanded above 0.001 also turned up in blood.

The V call is TRBV30, the J call TRBJ1-2; D remains unclear. Sequences were obtained from blood. The clonotype comes from a woman between 45 and 65 years old with Graves' ophthalmopathy. The CDR3 is CAWSVLGGYTF. The CDR3 DNA follows: TGTGCCTGGAGTGTACTGGGGGGCTACACCTTC.